This T cell receptor (beta chain) derives from a study of blood T cell repertoires in COVID-19 (dated by TCRdb to the early 2020s). Notes on the research overall: Samples covering the acute and convalescent phases of COVID-19 were provided by collaborators in the United States, Italy and Spain. The prospective study material was composed of cDNA or gDNA derived from T cells, B-cell-depleted T cells, or PBMCs. Subjects who had been exposed to COVID-19, were actively infected with it, or had recovered from it provided the deeply sampled blood TCRbeta repertoires that made up the dataset. The repertoires were made available in a free public database intended to serve as a resource for research on the immune response to SARS-CoV-2. The samples were drawn from two sources: the first 160 participants of the ongoing ImmuneRACE study, and fewer than 1,500 subjects contributed by 6 global collaborators. A de-identified subject ID, COVID-19 status, age in years and sex were almost always included in the sample metadata. Where available, HLA class I and class II types were taken from metadata supplied by the sample provider and were not determined by assay-based typing.

Study-wide findings and limitations: How much clinical and demographic metadata was included differed by source and by participant, and the metadata was provided uncurated.

Whole blood was collected in K2EDTA tubes by collaborating institutions according to the institutions' own protocols. For TCRbeta analysis, collaborators shipped samples in one of three forms: frozen whole blood, isolated PBMCs, or DNA extracted from either of those sample types. Concerning this clone itself: This receptor's antigen is unknown. No base-level quality is on record; no much larger clone is a single base apart.

CDR1 is given as MGHRA and CDR2 as YSYEKL, both from the germline V gene. Trimming removed 1 base from V and 3 bases from J, leaving 14 bases between the germline ends. Including cysteine and phenylalanine, the CDR3 has 16 amino acids. Only the CDR3 portion is preserved as DNA: 48 bases, with reading frame beginning at the first base. The immunoSEQ Assay, a bias-controlled multiplex PCR, was used to amplify TCRbeta CDR3 regions from genomic DNA. Per the source publication's procedure: The number of nucleated cells in each sample was estimated by amplification of reference gene primers within the assay. To quantify the absolute abundance of each unique TCRbeta CDR3 rearrangement, sequence reads were collapsed and filtered. Productive Simpson clonality was computed per sample as the square root of Simpson's diversity index over productive rearrangements. Imported from immuneACCESS, the table was reduced by TCRdb to in-frame sequences with V and J called. These copies leave out some clones; in studies compared against another copy, an unresolved V gene accounts for under half, and the cause of the remainder is not known. That table gives V, J and clone size, and the DNA gave D and trimming. A total of approximately 54,000 clones appear in this sample, roughly 90% of them only once. Approximately 4.1% of the sample goes to the ten largest clones.

Material for sequencing was peripheral blood. Recombination joined TRBV4-1 with TRBJ2-3, and possibly TRBD1, on 6 matching bases. The sequence was obtained from a man aged 50-60 years with acute or convalescent COVID-19. The DNA sequence follows: TGCGCCAGCAGCCAAGCTGGGGGCCCGGGAACAGATACGCAGTATTTT. Its protein product is CASSQAGGPGTDTQYF.